Listed below are T cell receptor beta chains from one sample, sequenced in a study of shared clonotypes between healthy human individuals. Assay used: immunoSEQ multiplex PCR; TCRdb lists only in-frame clones, some missing. The sample yields roughly 2.5 million clones, roughly 92% seen once. Sequenced sample: naive CD4+ T cells sorted from blood. These receptors were collected from a man aged 18 to 30 in good health. Each CDR3 is given with its conserved first and last residue. The D gene is left open where the match is weak. A row's size may be missing; if present it is once, few, many or a size class.

V gene,J gene,clone size,CDR3 length,D gene,CDR3 DNA,CDR3 protein
TRBV7-9,TRBJ2-3,.,16,TRBD1,TGTGCCAGCAGCTTAGAACGTGACAGGGGAACAGATACGCAGTATTTT,CASSLERDRGTDTQYF
TRBV29-1,TRBJ1-2,.,14,TRBD1,TGCAGCGTTGAGGGGACAGGGGTCGGCTATGGCTACACCTTC,CSVEGTGVGYGYTF
TRBV19,TRBJ1-5,.,15,TRBD1,TGTGCCACCGTCAACAGGGGAGGAAGCAATCAGCCCCAGCATTTT,CATVNRGGSNQPQHF
TRBV7-2,TRBJ2-1,.,13,.,TGTGCCAGCGGCTTATCAGATTTGTTCGGGCAGTTCTTC,CASGLSDLFGQFF
TRBV29-1,TRBJ2-7,.,11,.,TGCAGCGCCGGACAGTACGACGAGCAGTACTTC,CSAGQYDEQYF
TRBV6-5,TRBJ1-1,.,14,TRBD1,TGTGCCAGCAGTTACCGGGGACAGGGCTACGAAGCTTTCTTT,CASSYRGQGYEAFF
TRBV6-5,TRBJ2-5,.,14,TRBD2,TGTGCCAGCAGCCGTAGCGGGGGGCAAGAGACCCAGTACTTC,CASSRSGGQETQYF
TRBV4-3,TRBJ2-1,.,17,.,TGCGCCAGCAGCCAAGGGCTCTCAGGTAACTCCCGCAGTGAGCAGTTCTTC,CASSQGLSGNSRSEQFF
TRBV6-6,TRBJ1-6,.,12,.,TGTGCCAGCAAGAGAAATAATTCACCCCTCCACTTT,CASKRNNSPLHF
TRBV5-6,TRBJ1-1,.,13,.,TGTGCCAGCAGTTTGCGTAGGGGCACTGAAGCTTTCTTT,CASSLRRGTEAFF
TRBV6-6,TRBJ2-3,.,16,TRBD2,TGTGCCAGCAGTTACGCTTCGGGACTAGCCGCAGATACGCAGTATTTT,CASSYASGLAADTQYF
TRBV7-2,TRBJ2-3,.,15,TRBD2,TGTGCCAGCAGCGCGACTAGCATTGTTATGGATACGCAGTATTTT,CASSATSIVMDTQYF
TRBV30,TRBJ1-1,few,12,TRBD1,TGTGCCCTTCACAGGGGGAACACTGAAGCTTTCTTT,CALHRGNTEAFF
TRBV18,TRBJ2-3,once,14,.,TGTGCCAGCTCACCCGCATACAGAACAGATACGCAGTATTTT,CASSPAYRTDTQYF
TRBV28,TRBJ2-3,.,13,.,TGTGCCAGCGTCTATTCCTATTCAGATACGCAGTATTTT,CASVYSYSDTQYF
TRBV5-1,TRBJ2-5,once,15,.,TGCGCCAGCAGCTTGGCCCCAGGAGGGCAGGCGACCCAGTACTTC,CASSLAPGGQATQYF
TRBV4-1,TRBJ2-3,once,17,.,TGCGCCAGCAGCCAAGAAGGGGGGGGGACGATCACAGATACGCAGTATTTT,CASSQEGGGTITDTQYF
TRBV6-5,TRBJ1-1,.,15,.,TGTGCCAGCAGTTACTCAACAGGGTATGGGACTGAAGCTTTCTTT,CASSYSTGYGTEAFF
TRBV5-4,TRBJ2-3,.,17,TRBD2,TGTGCCAGCAGCCATAGCGGGAGGGCCCTCGTAACAGATACGCAGTATTTT,CASSHSGRALVTDTQYF
TRBV7-8,TRBJ1-1,.,14,TRBD1,TGTGCCAGCAGCCTGGGACAGAGTAGTACTGAAGCTTTCTTT,CASSLGQSSTEAFF
TRBV12-5,TRBJ2-2,.,16,.,TGTGCTAGTGGTTCAGTTTCAGGGTTTAACACCGGGGAGCTGTTTTTT,CASGSVSGFNTGELFF
TRBV7-9,TRBJ2-7,.,13,TRBD2,TGTGCCAGCAGCTTAATGGGAGCGGGGGAGCAGTACTTC,CASSLMGAGEQYF
TRBV5-6,TRBJ2-7,.,14,TRBD1,TGTGCCAGCAGCGGGGGGACAGGAACCTACGAGCAGTACTTC,CASSGGTGTYEQYF
TRBV28,TRBJ1-2,.,15,.,TGTGCCAGCGGTGAGCCAAGGACACCCTCAGGTGGCTACACCTTC,CASGEPRTPSGGYTF
TRBV23-1,TRBJ1-4,.,15,.,TGCGCCAGCAGTCGACCGACGGAAGGTAATGAAAAACTGTTTTTT,CASSRPTEGNEKLFF
TRBV6-5,TRBJ1-3,.,13,.,TGTGCCAGCAGCCCTTATTCTGGAAACACCATATATTTT,CASSPYSGNTIYF
TRBV9,TRBJ2-1,.,13,.,TGTGCCAGCAGCGAAAGACCGGGACAAGAGCAGTTCTTC,CASSERPGQEQFF
TRBV5-1,TRBJ1-5,.,13,.,TGCGCCAGCAGCTTGAGTCTCGATCAGCCCCAGCATTTT,CASSLSLDQPQHF
TRBV4-2,TRBJ2-4,.,15,TRBD2,TGTGCCAGCAGGCAAGATATAGCGGGGGTTAACATTCAGTACTTC,CASRQDIAGVNIQYF
TRBV7-2,TRBJ2-1,.,15,.,TGTGCCAGCAGCTTAATACAGGACTCCTACAATGAGCAGTTCTTC,CASSLIQDSYNEQFF
TRBV28,TRBJ2-2,.,15,.,TGTGCCAGCAGTCCTCCCCGGGGCACCACCGGGGAGCTGTTTTTT,CASSPPRGTTGELFF
TRBV18,TRBJ2-5,.,15,.,TGTGCCAGCTCACCACCGAACAGGGTCCGAGAGACCCAGTACTTC,CASSPPNRVRETQYF
TRBV7-9,TRBJ2-1,once,17,TRBD1,TGTGCCAGCAGCTCGGGACAGGGGGCCTTTGTAAGCAATGAGCAGTTCTTC,CASSSGQGAFVSNEQFF
TRBV9,TRBJ1-4,.,15,TRBD1,TGTGCCAGCAGTCCCAGGGGGGACAGAGGGGAAAAACTGTTTTTT,CASSPRGDRGEKLFF
TRBV19,TRBJ2-5,.,16,.,TGTGCCAGTAGTATATCGAAGGGGGGCTACCAAGAGACCCAGTACTTC,CASSISKGGYQETQYF
TRBV29-1,TRBJ2-5,.,14,.,TGCAGCGTCCCAGATGGGGGCGGGCAAGAGACCCAGTACTTC,CSVPDGGGQETQYF
TRBV29-1,TRBJ2-7,.,11,.,TGCAGCGCGACGGTCTCCTACGAGCAGTACTTC,CSATVSYEQYF
TRBV7-9,TRBJ1-1,.,12,.,TGTGCCAGCAGCTTCGTCTCGGGTGAAGCTTTCTTT,CASSFVSGEAFF
TRBV5-8,TRBJ2-3,.,15,.,TGTGCCAGCAACGCGGATGTCCTTAGCACAGATACGCAGTATTTT,CASNADVLSTDTQYF
TRBV10-3,TRBJ1-4,.,16,.,TGTGCCATCAGTGACGACCATGGTACCACTAATGAAAAACTGTTTTTT,CAISDDHGTTNEKLFF
TRBV19,TRBJ1-5,once,14,TRBD1,TGTGCCAGTAGCACGACAGGGCTCAATCAGCCCCAGCATTTT,CASSTTGLNQPQHF
TRBV15,TRBJ2-2,.,14,.,TGTGCCACCAGCAGTCAGGGGAACACCGGGGAGCTGTTTTTT,CATSSQGNTGELFF
TRBV5-1,TRBJ1-5,.,15,.,TGCGCCAGCAGCTTGGACCCAGGGGACAATCAGCCCCAGCATTTT,CASSLDPGDNQPQHF
TRBV6-6,TRBJ1-2,.,13,TRBD1,TGTGCCAGCAGTTTCCGGGACAGGGGTGGCTACACCTTC,CASSFRDRGGYTF